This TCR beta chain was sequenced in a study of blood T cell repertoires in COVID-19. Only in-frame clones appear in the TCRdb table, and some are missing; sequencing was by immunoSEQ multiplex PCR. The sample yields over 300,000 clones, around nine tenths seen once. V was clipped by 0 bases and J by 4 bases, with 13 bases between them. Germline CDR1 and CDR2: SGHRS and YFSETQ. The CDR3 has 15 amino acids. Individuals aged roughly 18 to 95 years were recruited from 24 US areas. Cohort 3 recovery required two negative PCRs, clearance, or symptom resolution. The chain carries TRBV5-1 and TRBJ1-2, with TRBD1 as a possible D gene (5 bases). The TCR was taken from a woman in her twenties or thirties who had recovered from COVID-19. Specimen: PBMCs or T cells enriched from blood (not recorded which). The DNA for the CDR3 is TGCGCCAGCAGCTTGGGGCCAGGGATGGGCTATGGCTACACCTTC. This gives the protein CASSLGPGMGYGYTF. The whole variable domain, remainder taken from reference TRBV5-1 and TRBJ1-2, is KAGVTQTPRYLIKTRGQQVTLSCSPISGHRSVSWYQQTPGQGLQFLFEYFSETQRNKGNFPGRFSGRQFSNSRSEMNVSTLELGDSALYLCASSLGPGMGYGYTFGSGTRLTVV.